The clone carrying this TCR beta chain was counted once. The TCRbeta library was prepared with unique molecular identifiers. TCRdb redid the calling of the PCR reads with MiXCR, one entry per CDR3 protein. The sample lists about 640,000 distinct CDR3 sequences, 16% occurring once. Trimming left V 4 bases short and J 0 bases short, with 14 bases between. The CDR3 totals 16 residues. Germline CDR1 and CDR2: SGHRS and YFSETQ. This record comes from a study of T-cell reconstitution after alpha-beta-depleted transplantation in children. This sample comprised PBMCs from the stem cell graft donor, obtained from the stem cell graft. This TCR was recovered from a human donor who donated a stem cell graft to a child with acute myeloid leukemia. This chain joins TRBV5-1 and TRBJ2-1; TRBD2 is a possible D gene (5 bases). The DNA for the CDR3 is TGCGCCAGCAGCAGGTTCGGCAGCGGCTCCTACAATGAGCAGTTCTTC. Its protein product is CASSRFGSGSYNEQFF.